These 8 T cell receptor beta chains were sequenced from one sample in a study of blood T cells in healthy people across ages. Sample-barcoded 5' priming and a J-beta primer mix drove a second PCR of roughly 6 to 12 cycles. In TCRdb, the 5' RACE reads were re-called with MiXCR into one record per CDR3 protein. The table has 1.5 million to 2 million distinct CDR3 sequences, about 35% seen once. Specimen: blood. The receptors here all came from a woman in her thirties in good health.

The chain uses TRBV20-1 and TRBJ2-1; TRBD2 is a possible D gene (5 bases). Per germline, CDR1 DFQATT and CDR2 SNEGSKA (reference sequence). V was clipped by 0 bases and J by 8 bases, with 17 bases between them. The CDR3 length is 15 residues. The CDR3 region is CSARERTMRAHEQFF. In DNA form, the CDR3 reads TGCAGTGCTAGAGAAAGAACGATGAGGGCCCATGAGCAGTTCTTC.

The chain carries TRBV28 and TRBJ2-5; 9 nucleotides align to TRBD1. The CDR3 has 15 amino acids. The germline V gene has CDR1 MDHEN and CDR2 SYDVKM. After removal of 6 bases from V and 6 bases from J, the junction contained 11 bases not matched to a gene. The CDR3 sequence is CASREGGQGSKTQYF. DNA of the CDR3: TGTGCCAGCAGGGAGGGGGGACAGGGTTCGAAGACCCAGTACTTC.

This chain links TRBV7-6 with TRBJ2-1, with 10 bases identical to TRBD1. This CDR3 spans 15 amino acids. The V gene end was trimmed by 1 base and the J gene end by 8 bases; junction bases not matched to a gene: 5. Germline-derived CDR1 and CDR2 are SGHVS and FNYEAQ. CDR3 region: CASSLGGQGTYEQFF. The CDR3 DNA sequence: TGTGCCAGCAGCTTAGGGGGACAGGGGACGTATGAGCAGTTCTTC.

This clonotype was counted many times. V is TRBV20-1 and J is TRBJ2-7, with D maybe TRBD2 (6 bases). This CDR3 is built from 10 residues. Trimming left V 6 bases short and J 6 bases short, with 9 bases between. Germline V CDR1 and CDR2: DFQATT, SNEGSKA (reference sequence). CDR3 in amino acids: CSAGGGEQYF. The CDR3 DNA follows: TGCAGTGCGGGAGGTGGCGAGCAGTACTTC.

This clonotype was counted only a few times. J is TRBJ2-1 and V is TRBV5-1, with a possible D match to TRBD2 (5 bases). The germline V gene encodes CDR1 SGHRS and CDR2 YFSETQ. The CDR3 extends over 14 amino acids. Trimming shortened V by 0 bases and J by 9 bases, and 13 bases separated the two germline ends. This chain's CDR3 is CASSLGPLEGEQFF. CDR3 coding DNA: TGCGCCAGCAGCTTGGGACCGCTAGAGGGTGAGCAGTTCTTC.

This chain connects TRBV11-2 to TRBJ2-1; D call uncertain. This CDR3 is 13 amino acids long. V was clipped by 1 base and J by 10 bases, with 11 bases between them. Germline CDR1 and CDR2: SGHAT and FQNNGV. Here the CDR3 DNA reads TGTGCCAGCAGCTTAGGTATGAAGGGAGAGCAGTTCTTC. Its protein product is CASSLGMKGEQFF.

The CDR3 sequence: CAISVGGPGELFF. In DNA, the CDR3 is TGTGCCATCAGTGTTGGGGGCCCCGGGGAGCTGTTTTTT. The rearrangement uses TRBV10-3 and TRBJ2-2; tentative D call: TRBD1 (6 bases). Germline V gives CDR1 ENHRY, CDR2 SYGVKD. The CDR3 is 13 amino acids. V lost 4 bases to trimming and J lost 6 bases, with 9 bases between them.

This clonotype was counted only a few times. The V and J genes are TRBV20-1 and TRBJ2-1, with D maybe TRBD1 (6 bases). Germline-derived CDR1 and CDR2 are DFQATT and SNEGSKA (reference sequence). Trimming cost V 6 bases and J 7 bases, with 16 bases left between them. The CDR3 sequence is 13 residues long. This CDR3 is CSARYRVKNEQFF. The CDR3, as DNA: TGCAGTGCCAGGTACAGGGTCAAGAATGAGCAGTTCTTC.